These 18 T cell receptor beta chains originate from one sample sequenced in a study of blood T cell repertoires in COVID-19. Measured with immunoSEQ multiplex PCR; TCRdb has only the in-frame clones, and not every one. The sample consists of roughly 670,000 clones, around 90% of them appearing once. Sequencing was done on a sample of peripheral blood. These receptors came from a woman aged 18 to 35 with acute or convalescent COVID-19.

Here the CDR3 DNA reads TGTGCCATCAGTCCGGGAGAGGAGACCCAGTACTTC. Its protein product is CAISPGEETQYF. The V call is TRBV10-3, the J call TRBJ2-5; D possibly corresponds to TRBD2 (6 bases). From germline, CDR1 is ENHRY and CDR2 SYGVKD. This CDR3 has 12 amino acids. V shed 5 bases and J shed 5 bases, with 9 bases lying between them.

This chain joins TRBV3-1 (or the pseudogene TRBV3-2) and TRBJ2-1; 7 bases map to TRBD2. Germline V gene sequence: CDR1 LGHDT, CDR2 YNNKEL (reference sequence). The CDR3 is 15 residues long. Unmatched junction bases numbered 5, after V lost 2 bases and J lost 4 bases. CDR3 sequence (DNA): TGTGCCAGCAGCCAACCGGGACTACATTACAATGAGCAGTTCTTC. Its translation is CASSQPGLHYNEQFF.

The chain carries TRBV5-6 and TRBJ1-4; no clear D gene. Trimming pared 4 bases from V and 3 bases from J, leaving 13 bases between. The CDR3 length is 15 residues. Germline CDR1 reads SGHDT; CDR2 reads YYEEEE. CDR3 sequence (DNA): TGTGCCAGCAGCGCGCCTGAATTGCCTAATGAAAAACTGTTTTTT. The encoded protein is CASSAPELPNEKLFF.

This sequence joins TRBV12-5 and TRBJ2-7, with 7 bases that match TRBD2. This CDR3 spans 15 amino acids. Trimming cost V 6 bases and J 1 base; bases outside gene matches: 9. Per the germline V gene, CDR1 is LGHNT and CDR2 is FRNRAP. The DNA for the CDR3 is TGTGCTAGTGGACTGGGGAGGGTCGCGTCCTACGAGCAGTACTTC. It translates to CASGLGRVASYEQYF.

The chain has TRBV24-1 and TRBJ1-2; the match to TRBD1 covers 8 bases. Germline-derived CDR1 and CDR2 are KGHDR and SFDVKD. The CDR3 covers 16 residues. The ends lost 4 bases at V and 3 bases at J; junction bases unmatched: 9. For the CDR3, the DNA is TGTGCCACCAGTGACCCGACAGGGGCGGCGGACTATGGCTACACCTTC. It is translated as CATSDPTGAADYGYTF.

V and J are TRBV6-2 or TRBV6-3 and TRBJ1-2; weak D call: TRBD1 (6 bases). Per germline, CDR1 MNHEY and CDR2 SVGEGT. There are 14 residues in the CDR3. V was pared by 7 bases and J by 2 bases, with 14 bases between. DNA for the CDR3: TGTGCCAGCACCCCGAGGGGGATAAACTATGGCTACACCTTC. The encoded protein is CASTPRGINYGYTF.

The chain is built from TRBV5-1 and TRBJ2-5; D gene unclear. This CDR3 has 14 residues. Germline loops: CDR1 SGHRS, CDR2 YFSETQ. With 4 bases removed from V and 2 bases from J, the gap between germline ends came to 12 bases. CDR3 sequence (DNA): TGCGCCAGCAGCCCTTGGGCCCCTCAAGAGACCCAGTACTTC. The encoded protein is CASSPWAPQETQYF.

The rearrangement links TRBV6-2 or TRBV6-3 to TRBJ2-5, with D unresolved. With 2 bases removed from V and 5 bases from J, the gap between germline ends came to 9 bases. The CDR3 is 13 amino acids. CDR1 is MNHEY, CDR2 SVGEGT, per germline. The CDR3 bases are TGTGCCAGCAGTTACGTTAGGCGGGAGACCCAGTACTTC. It specifies CASSYVRRETQYF.

The V call is TRBV11-2, the J call TRBJ2-7; 9 nucleotides match TRBD1. J was trimmed by 3 bases and V by 4 bases; bases with no gene match: 10. Germline assignment: CDR1 SGHAT and CDR2 FQNNGV. The CDR3 has 16 residues. In DNA, the CDR3 is TGTGCCAGCAGCTACAACCCCGGGACAGGGTTCTACGAGCAGTACTTC. Its translation is CASSYNPGTGFYEQYF. Combining the CDR3 with reference TRBV11-2 and TRBJ2-7 gives the whole variable domain EAGVAQSPRYKIIEKRQSVAFWCNPISGHATLYWYQQILGQGPKLLIQFQNNGVVDDSQLPKDRFSAERLKGVDSTLKIQPAKLEDSAVYLCASSYNPGTGFYEQYFGPGTRLTVT.

The chain has TRBV29-1 and TRBJ1-1; a weak D match, TRBD1 (5 bases). Trimming cost V 0 bases and J 5 bases, with 16 bases left between them. The germline V gene has CDR1 SQVTM and CDR2 ANQGSEA. The CDR3 runs to 15 residues. The CDR3: CSVEDGFLRDTEAFF. The DNA of the CDR3 is TGCAGCGTTGAAGATGGCTTCCTCAGGGATACTGAAGCTTTCTTT.

This sequence joins TRBV6-5 and TRBJ1-3, with a tentative D call TRBD1 (6 bases). Deletions cut 5 bases from V and 2 bases from J, with 13 bases between. CDR1 MNHEY and CDR2 SVGAGI come from the germline V gene. This CDR3 comprises 15 residues. The chain's CDR3 is CASSITGFTGNTIYF. The CDR3 DNA reads as TGTGCCAGCAGTATCACAGGGTTTACTGGAAACACCATATATTTT.

CDR3 protein: CATSDLHSGVSNEQFF. The CDR3 DNA reads TGTGCCACCAGTGATTTGCACAGCGGGGTTAGTAATGAGCAGTTCTTC. The chain uses TRBV24-1 and TRBJ2-1; TRBD2 matches 7 bases. With V trimmed by 0 bases and J by 7 bases, 8 bases remained unmatched. The CDR3 runs 16 residues. Germline V lookup: CDR1 KGHDR, CDR2 SFDVKD.

This clone has more than one count but fewer than ten. This rearrangement joins TRBV7-2 to TRBJ1-5, with D possibly being TRBD1 (6 bases). Trimming stripped 5 bases from V and 4 bases from J, with 21 bases between. This CDR3 has 17 amino acids. The V gene's germline CDR1 is SGHTA and CDR2 FQGNSA. CDR3 protein: CASSLYGPGGGNQPQHF. In nucleotides, the CDR3 is TGTGCCAGCAGCCTTTACGGTCCGGGGGGCGGGAATCAGCCCCAGCATTTT.

V and J are TRBV14 and TRBJ1-1, with D possibly TRBD1 on 6 matching bases. Between the trimmed V and J ends, which lost 6 bases and 8 bases, there was a span of 10 bases. CDR3 size: 11 residues. Germline V CDR1 and CDR2: SGHDN, FVKESK. This CDR3 is CASRKTGEAFF. CDR3 DNA sequence: TGTGCCAGCAGGAAAACAGGGGAAGCTTTCTTT.

The V gene is TRBV11-2, the J gene TRBJ1-1; TRBD1 is a possible D gene (5 bases). The CDR3 is 17 residues long. Germline values: CDR1 SGHAT, CDR2 FQNNGV. V lost 5 bases and J 3 bases, leaving 22 bases between the germline ends. CDR3: CASSRTAGGTGDTEAFF. The DNA for the CDR3 is TGTGCCAGCAGCAGAACCGCGGGGGGGACGGGGGACACTGAAGCTTTCTTT.

J is TRBJ2-6 and V is TRBV28, with D perhaps matching TRBD1 (6 bases). The CDR3 has 15 amino acids. V was pared by 8 bases and J by 3 bases, with 14 bases between. The germline V gene encodes CDR1 MDHEN and CDR2 SYDVKM. The DNA for the CDR3 is TGTGCCAGCCTAAAACAGGGTCGTGGGGCCAACGTCCTGACTTTC. Residues: CASLKQGRGANVLTF. The full variable domain, its missing parts supplied by reference TRBV28 and TRBJ2-6, is DVKVTQSSRYLVKRTGEKVFLECVQDMDHENMFWYRQDPGLGLRLIYFSYDVKMKEKGDIPEGYSVSREKKERFSLILESASTNQTSMYLCASLKQGRGANVLTFGAGSRLTVL.

This clone was recorded once. The chain links TRBV7-2 to TRBJ1-5; D is unclear. This CDR3 is built from 13 residues. Germline loops: CDR1 SGHTA, CDR2 FQGNSA. V lost 0 bases to trimming and J lost 6 bases, with 6 bases between them. The DNA for the CDR3 is TGTGCCAGCAGCTTAGCCAGGCTTCAGCCCCAGCATTTT. This sequence encodes CASSLARLQPQHF.

The rearrangement joins TRBV29-1 to TRBJ1-2; D is ambiguous. V was clipped by 6 bases and J by 7 bases, with 15 bases between them. Germline V gene data show CDR1 as SQVTM and CDR2 as ANQGSEA. The CDR3 length is 12 residues. The CDR3 here is CSVPGRRGGYTF. Here the CDR3 DNA reads TGCAGCGTGCCCGGGAGGCGGGGTGGCTACACCTTC.